This T cell receptor (beta chain) was found in a study of blood T cell repertoires in COVID-19. Study overall: Donors in the United States, Italy and Spain gave samples during acute or convalescent COVID-19. PBMCs, B-cell-depleted T cells, or T cells were the source of the cDNA or gDNA that made up the material.

The CDR3 has 17 amino acids. Germline V gene lookup returns CDR1 LNHDA and CDR2 SQIVND (reference sequence). The junction had 15 bases not matched to a gene; V was cut back by 4 bases and J by 8 bases. The table came from immunoSEQ multiplex PCR; TCRdb's copy has only in-frame clones and leaves some out. The table records approximately 110,000 clones, almost 90% of them present only once. J is TRBJ1-5 and V is TRBV19, with 9 bases matching TRBD1. Input material: peripheral blood. This sequence was found in a woman in her fifties or sixties with active or convalescent COVID-19. CDR3 sequence (DNA): TGTGCCAGTAGTACTCAAGCACTCACAGGGGGCAGGGAGCCCCAGCATTTT. Its protein is CASSTQALTGGREPQHF.